A selection of T cell receptor beta chains follows, all from one sample in a study of cytomegalovirus exposure and HLA in healthy donors. This table comes from immunoSEQ multiplex PCR, and its TCRdb copy is limited to in-frame clones, with some not included. This sample has roughly 150,000 clones, with roughly 83% found just once. Sequencing was performed on PBMCs. All receptors come from a young woman in good health and CMV-seronegative. Each CDR3 is given with its conserved first and last residue. The order of the fields is V gene, D gene, J gene, clone size, CDR3 DNA, CDR3 protein. The D gene is left open where the match is weak. Size is stated for part of the rows, as once, few or many counts, or as a class when the clone is expanded.

TRBV30,.,TRBJ2-1,.,TGTGCCTGGAGCTTCCGCCATCGGGATGAGCAGTTCTTC,CAWSFRHRDEQFF
TRBV7-9,TRBD1,TRBJ1-5,.,TGTGCCAGCAGCACCGGGACAGGGTGGAATCAGCCCCAGCATTTT,CASSTGTGWNQPQHF
TRBV19,TRBD1,TRBJ1-5,once,TGTGCCAGTAGTATCCCGACAGGGGGTTCTAGGCCCCAGCATTTT,CASSIPTGGSRPQHF
TRBV28,.,TRBJ1-2,once,TGTGCCAGCAGTTTAAGGGGAGGGTATGGCTACACCTTC,CASSLRGGYGYTF
TRBV9,.,TRBJ1-2,.,TGTGCCAGCACCCCCCCTGGACAGTCTAACTATGGCTACACCTTC,CASTPPGQSNYGYTF
TRBV7-3,TRBD1,TRBJ1-1,.,TGTGCCAGCAGCTTTACAGGGGGCACTGAAGCTTTCTTT,CASSFTGGTEAFF
TRBV19,TRBD2,TRBJ2-2,.,TGTGCCAGTAGTACGGGACTAGCGGGCACCGGGGAGCTGTTTTTT,CASSTGLAGTGELFF
TRBV5-1,TRBD2,TRBJ2-1,.,TGCGCCAGCAGCTTGACTAGCGGGGGGTCTGAGCAGTTCTTC,CASSLTSGGSEQFF
TRBV11-2,TRBD2,TRBJ2-7,.,TGTGCCAGCAGCACTCAAGGGACTAACCCTCCCCGTATGCAGTACTTC,CASSTQGTNPPRMQYF
TRBV6-5,.,TRBJ1-1,few,TGTGCCAGCCTGGACAGAAGGAACACTGAAGCTTTCTTT,CASLDRRNTEAFF
TRBV27,TRBD1,TRBJ2-1,.,TGTGCCAGCAGTAGGTGGACAGGGGTACACCCGAGCTCCTACAATGAGCAGTTCTTC,CASSRWTGVHPSSYNEQFF